Below are 21 T cell receptor beta chains sequenced from a single sample in a study of cytomegalovirus exposure and HLA in healthy donors. PCR amplification relied on 60 Vbeta primers (plus 13 Jbeta primers). Produced via immunoSEQ multiplex PCR; TCRdb's table is partial and in-frame only. The sample has 110,000 to 150,000 clones; more than 75% are singletons. The source material was PBMCs. Receptors were obtained from a male donor in good health and CMV-seronegative.

This clone was detected once. This chain links TRBV29-1 with TRBJ1-1, with TRBD1 as a possible D gene (6 bases). Germline assignment: CDR1 SQVTM and CDR2 ANQGSEA. The CDR3 runs to 12 residues. Trimming pared 4 bases from V and 1 base from J, leaving 7 bases between. The CDR3 sequence is CSVADRNTEAFF. CDR3 nucleotide sequence: TGCAGCGTTGCGGACAGGAACACTGAAGCTTTCTTT.

The rearrangement links TRBV11-2 to TRBJ1-2, with 9 positions matching TRBD1. The V segment lost 3 bases and the J segment 4 bases; nucleotides outside the gene matches: 6. Germline CDR1 is SGHAT and CDR2 is FQNNGV. The CDR3 length is 15 residues. The CDR3 region has the DNA TGTGCCAGCAGCTTGGCTGGACAGGGGCGCTATGGCTACACCTTC. As protein: CASSLAGQGRYGYTF.

This chain uses TRBV7-3 with TRBJ2-3; 10 bases agree with TRBD2. The length of the CDR3 is 17 residues. Germline trimming cut 5 bases from V and 2 bases from J; bases unmatched to any gene: 10. CDR1 SGHTA and CDR2 FQGTGA come from the germline V gene. The CDR3 loop is CASSRRSGGLYTDTQYF. The CDR3 DNA reads as TGTGCCAGCAGCCGTCGTAGCGGGGGGTTATACACAGATACGCAGTATTTT.

The CDR3 DNA follows: TGCGCCAGCAAGGGACAGGGGTGGACAGATACGCAGTATTTT. Protein: CASKGQGWTDTQYF. The chain combines TRBV4-1 with TRBJ2-3, with TRBD1 identical over 10 bases. The V segment lost 7 bases and the J segment 3 bases; nucleotides outside the gene matches: 4. This CDR3 region has 14 residues. Germline assignment: CDR1 MGHRA and CDR2 YSYEKL.

The V call is TRBV6-5, the J call TRBJ2-7; a weak D match, TRBD2 (6 bases). In germline, CDR1 is MNHEY, CDR2 SVGAGI. Trimming pared 4 bases from V and 0 bases from J, leaving 13 bases between. The CDR3 length is 15 residues. CDR3 sequence reads: CASSSPAGRSYEQYF. The CDR3 DNA reads as TGTGCCAGCAGTTCTCCGGCGGGACGCTCCTACGAGCAGTACTTC.

The CDR3 protein is CASSQEWGTGEQFF. The CDR3 bases are TGCGCCAGCAGCCAAGAGTGGGGGACAGGTGAGCAGTTCTTC. V is TRBV4-1 and J is TRBJ2-1, with 8 bases that match TRBD1. Germline CDR1 is MGHRA and CDR2 is YSYEKL. The CDR3 extends over 14 amino acids. The V segment lost 0 bases and the J segment 9 bases; nucleotides outside the gene matches: 4.

The chain has TRBV4-3 and TRBJ1-1; TRBD1 matches at 8 bases. Germline V gene data show CDR1 as LGHNA and CDR2 as YSLEER. Germline trimming cut 4 bases from V and 1 base from J; bases unmatched to any gene: 17. The CDR3 runs to 19 residues. CDR3 coding DNA: TGCGCCAGCAGCCTCGGGGGAGGCGCAGGGGGCTACGGGAACACTGAAGCTTTCTTT. It is translated as CASSLGGGAGGYGNTEAFF.

The rearrangement uses TRBV6-6 and TRBJ1-1; D perhaps matches TRBD1 (5 bases). V shed 4 bases and J shed 1 base, with 10 bases lying between them. The CDR3 is 14 amino acids. Germline V lookup: CDR1 MNHNY, CDR2 SVGAGI (reference sequence). CDR3 sequence: CASSLRQRNTEAFF. The CDR3 DNA is TGTGCCAGCAGTTTGAGACAGAGGAACACTGAAGCTTTCTTT.

The DNA of the CDR3 is TGTGCTTGGGACAGGGCTAACTATGGCTACACCTTC. This sequence encodes CAWDRANYGYTF. The chain uses TRBV30 and TRBJ1-2; 9 bases are a match to TRBD1. In germline, CDR1 is GTSNPN, CDR2 SVGIG (reference sequence). The CDR3 extends over 12 amino acids.

This clone was seen only once. This chain uses TRBV6-5 with TRBJ1-5; possibly TRBD1 for D (5 bases). Trimming stripped 6 bases from V and 6 bases from J, with 12 bases between. The CDR3 has 13 residues. Germline values: CDR1 MNHEY, CDR2 SVGAGI. CDR3 residues: CASRAGRFQPQHF. The CDR3 DNA reads as TGTGCCAGCAGGGCGGGACGATTTCAGCCCCAGCATTTT.

The chain couples TRBV27 to TRBJ1-5; unclear D gene. Trimming removed 5 bases at V and 6 bases at J, with 14 bases between. Germline V CDR1 and CDR2: MNHEY, SMNVEV (reference sequence). The CDR3 extends over 14 amino acids. The CDR3 bases are TGTGCCAGCAGTCTCACAGTGGGTAGTCAGCCCCAGCATTTT. Encoded protein: CASSLTVGSQPQHF.

V is TRBV5-1 and J is TRBJ2-5, with 12 bases identical to TRBD2. The CDR3 has 15 amino acids. The germline CDR1 and CDR2 sequences are SGHRS and YFSETQ. After removal of 3 bases from V and 5 bases from J, the junction contained 5 bases not matched to a gene. In nucleotides, the CDR3 is TGCGCCAGCAGCTCAGGACTAGCGGGGTCGGAGACCCAGTACTTC. Amino acids: CASSSGLAGSETQYF.

The chain recombines TRBV2 with TRBJ2-1; no clear D gene. Germline V gene data show CDR1 as SNHLY and CDR2 as FYNNEI. Trimming cost V 4 bases and J 10 bases, with 11 bases left between them. The CDR3 is 12 residues long. This CDR3 reads CASSGRGLEQFF. CDR3 sequence (DNA): TGTGCCAGCAGTGGACGTGGGCTGGAGCAGTTCTTC.

This clone occurred once. The genes are TRBV6-5 and TRBJ2-7, with 11 bases lining up with TRBD1. The CDR3 covers 15 residues. V was clipped by 6 bases and J by 2 bases; unmatched bases: 6. CDR1 and CDR2 (germline): MNHEY, SVGAGI. The DNA of the CDR3 is TGTGCCAGCAGAACCGGGACAGGGGGGGCCTACGAGCAGTACTTC. Its translation is CASRTGTGGAYEQYF.

This chain links TRBV5-1 with TRBJ1-3; D call uncertain. V was cut by 0 bases and J by 4 bases, with 5 bases left in between. The CDR3 length is 13 residues. From germline, CDR1 is SGHRS and CDR2 YFSETQ. In nucleotides, the CDR3 is TGCGCCAGCAGCTTGGCAGTCGGAAACACCATATATTTT. It yields the protein CASSLAVGNTIYF.

The CDR3 reads CASSWEGSTEAFF. In DNA, the CDR3 is TGTGCCAGTAGTTGGGAGGGTAGCACTGAAGCTTTCTTT. V gene TRBV19 combines with J gene TRBJ1-1; D not certain. CDR1 LNHDA and CDR2 SQIVND come from the germline V gene (reference sequence). Deletions cut 5 bases from V and 4 bases from J, with 11 bases between. The CDR3 contains 13 residues.

This clone was counted a few times. V usage is TRBV7-3 and J usage is TRBJ1-1; D might be TRBD1 (5 bases). The V and J ends lost 6 bases and 5 bases respectively, with 16 bases between them. The CDR3 covers 14 residues. From germline, CDR1 is SGHTA and CDR2 FQGTGA. In DNA form, the CDR3 reads TGTGCCAGCAGTCCTGAGGCTCGGGGGACTGAAGCTTTCTTT. This encodes CASSPEARGTEAFF.

The J gene is TRBJ1-5, the V gene TRBV5-6; D is undetermined. Trimming took off 1 base at V and 2 bases at J, with 7 bases between the two ends. In germline, CDR1 is SGHDT, CDR2 YYEEEE. The CDR3 consists of 14 residues. This chain's CDR3 is CASSLKTGNQPQHF. In DNA, the CDR3 is TGTGCCAGCAGCTTGAAAACGGGCAATCAGCCCCAGCATTTT.

The chain employs TRBV29-1 and TRBJ1-1; 7 bases line up with TRBD1. CDR1 is SQVTM, CDR2 ANQGSEA, per germline. V was pared by 5 bases and J by 1 base, with 4 bases of the junction left unmatched. This CDR3 has 13 amino acids. CDR3 coding DNA: TGCAGCGTTCGACAGGGTTGGAACACTGAAGCTTTCTTT. Translating it yields CSVRQGWNTEAFF. Full variable domain (remainder filled in from reference TRBV29-1 and TRBJ1-1): SAVISQKPSRDICQRGTSLTIQCQVDSQVTMMFWYRQQPGQSLTLIATANQGSEATYESGFVIDKFPISRPNLTFSTLTVSNMSPEDSSIYLCSVRQGWNTEAFFGQGTRLTVV.

This chain links TRBV7-2 with TRBJ2-7, with TRBD1 as a possible D gene (6 bases). With 3 bases removed from V and 2 bases from J, the gap between germline ends came to 17 bases. Germline-derived CDR1 and CDR2 are SGHTA and FQGNSA. This CDR3 is 16 amino acids long. The CDR3 loop is CASSLTVGRGTYEQYF. The CDR3 DNA reads TGTGCCAGCAGCTTGACAGTGGGCAGGGGCACCTACGAGCAGTACTTC.

This clone was counted a few times. The rearrangement uses TRBV27 and TRBJ2-1; TRBD1 agrees at 9 bases. Germline values: CDR1 MNHEY, CDR2 SMNVEV (reference sequence). After removal of 3 bases from V and 7 bases from J, the junction contained 7 bases not matched to a gene. This CDR3 spans 15 amino acids. CDR3 nucleotide sequence: TGTGCCAGCAGTTTCTGGGACAGGGTGGAAAATGAGCAGTTCTTC. It codes for CASSFWDRVENEQFF.